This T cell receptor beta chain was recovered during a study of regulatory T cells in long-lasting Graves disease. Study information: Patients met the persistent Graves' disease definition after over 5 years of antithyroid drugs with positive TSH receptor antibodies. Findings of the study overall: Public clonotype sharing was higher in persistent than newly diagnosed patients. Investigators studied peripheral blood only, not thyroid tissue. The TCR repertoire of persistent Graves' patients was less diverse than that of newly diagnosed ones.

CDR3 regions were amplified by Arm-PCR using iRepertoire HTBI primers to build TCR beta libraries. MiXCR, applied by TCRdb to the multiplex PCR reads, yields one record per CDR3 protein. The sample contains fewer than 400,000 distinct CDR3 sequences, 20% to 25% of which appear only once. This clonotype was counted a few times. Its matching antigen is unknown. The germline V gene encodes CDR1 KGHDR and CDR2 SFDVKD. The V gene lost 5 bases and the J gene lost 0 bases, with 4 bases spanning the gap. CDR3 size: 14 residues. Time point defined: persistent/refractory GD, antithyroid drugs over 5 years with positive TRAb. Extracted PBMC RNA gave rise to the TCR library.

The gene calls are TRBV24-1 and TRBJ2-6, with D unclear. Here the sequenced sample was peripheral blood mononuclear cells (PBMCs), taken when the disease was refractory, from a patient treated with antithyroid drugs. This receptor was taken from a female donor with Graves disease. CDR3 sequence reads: CATSGDSGANVLTF. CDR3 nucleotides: TGTGCCACCAGTGGCGACTCTGGGGCCAACGTCCTGACTTTC.